The rows below give T cell receptor beta chains drawn from one sample of a study of PD-1 blockade in mismatch repair-deficient tumors. TCRdb's copy holds only in-frame clones and misses some; the assay was immunoSEQ multiplex PCR. The data contain under 150,000 clones, 86% of them seen just once; the ten biggest clones take up approximately 12%. The sequencing used peripheral blood, collected 44 weeks after starting pembrolizumab. The receptor source for this set is an adult with mismatch repair-deficient cancer. CDR3s include the opening cysteine and the closing phenylalanine or tryptophan. The order of the fields is CDR3 DNA, CDR3 protein, clone size, V gene, D gene, J gene. The D gene is left open where the match is weak. Size values are once, few and many counts, or a class for expanded clones, and some rows have none.

CDR3 DNA: TGTGCCAGCAGTGAATTGGCGGGGGCGAGGAATACGCAGTATTTT
CDR3 protein: CASSELAGARNTQYF
clone size: -
V gene: TRBV2
D gene: -
J gene: TRBJ2-3

CDR3 DNA: TGCGCCAGCAGCGCTGGACAGGGTAATGAAAAACTGTTTTTT
CDR3 protein: CASSAGQGNEKLFF
clone size: few
V gene: TRBV5-1
D gene: TRBD1
J gene: TRBJ1-4

CDR3 DNA: TGTGCCAGCAGTTTAGTGGCTAAGGGCAATCAGCCCCAGCATTTT
CDR3 protein: CASSLVAKGNQPQHF
clone size: -
V gene: TRBV27
D gene: -
J gene: TRBJ1-5

CDR3 DNA: TGTGCCAGCAGCCGCCTGGGGAAGGCAAGGAGCTCCTACGAGCAGTACTTC
CDR3 protein: CASSRLGKARSSYEQYF
clone size: -
V gene: TRBV11-2
D gene: -
J gene: TRBJ2-7

CDR3 DNA: TGCGCCAGCAGTGCGGGGGCCCCCTACGAGCAGTACTTC
CDR3 protein: CASSAGAPYEQYF
clone size: -
V gene: TRBV10-1
D gene: -
J gene: TRBJ2-7

CDR3 DNA: TGTGCCAGCAGCTCCGAACCTCCGAGGGCAGATACGCAGTATTTT
CDR3 protein: CASSSEPPRADTQYF
clone size: -
V gene: TRBV7-9
D gene: -
J gene: TRBJ2-3

CDR3 DNA: TGTGCCAGCAGCTTAGCTAGCGGGAGGGCTCAAGAGCAGTACTTC
CDR3 protein: CASSLASGRAQEQYF
clone size: -
V gene: TRBV7-8
D gene: TRBD2
J gene: TRBJ2-7

CDR3 DNA: TGTGCCAGCAGTTCAATCTTCCGGGACTACCAAAGCACAGATACGCAGTATTTT
CDR3 protein: CASSSIFRDYQSTDTQYF
clone size: once
V gene: TRBV28
D gene: TRBD2
J gene: TRBJ2-3

CDR3 DNA: TGTGCCAGCAGCTTAGTCTGGTACGAGCAGTACTTC
CDR3 protein: CASSLVWYEQYF
clone size: -
V gene: TRBV7-9
D gene: -
J gene: TRBJ2-7

CDR3 DNA: TGCGCCAGCAGCTTGGGCAGGGGGCGGGTTGAAAAACTGTTTTTT
CDR3 protein: CASSLGRGRVEKLFF
clone size: -
V gene: TRBV5-1
D gene: TRBD1
J gene: TRBJ1-4

CDR3 DNA: TGTGCCAGCATCTTGATCAGGGCCACTCCCCACTCTGGGGCCAACGTCCTGACTTTC
CDR3 protein: CASILIRATPHSGANVLTF
clone size: -
V gene: TRBV28
D gene: -
J gene: TRBJ2-6

CDR3 DNA: TGTGCCAGCAGCTTAGGGACAGGGTACGGGACCCAGTACTTC
CDR3 protein: CASSLGTGYGTQYF
clone size: -
V gene: TRBV7-9
D gene: TRBD1
J gene: TRBJ2-5

CDR3 DNA: TGTGCCAGCAGTTCCACACAGGGCTACGAGCAGTACTTC
CDR3 protein: CASSSTQGYEQYF
clone size: -
V gene: TRBV6-1
D gene: -
J gene: TRBJ2-7

CDR3 DNA: TGCGCCAGCAGCCAAGGGGTTCGAGGCAGGCCCGCGAACACCGGGGAGCTGTTTTTT
CDR3 protein: CASSQGVRGRPANTGELFF
clone size: -
V gene: TRBV4-3
D gene: -
J gene: TRBJ2-2

CDR3 DNA: TGTGCCAGCAGCTTAATTGGCGCCGAGCAGTACTTC
CDR3 protein: CASSLIGAEQYF
clone size: -
V gene: TRBV7-8
D gene: -
J gene: TRBJ2-7

CDR3 DNA: TGCGCCAGCAGCCAGGGGTACAGGTTGAACACTGAAGCTTTCTTT
CDR3 protein: CASSQGYRLNTEAFF
clone size: -
V gene: TRBV4-1
D gene: -
J gene: TRBJ1-1

CDR3 DNA: TGTGCCAGCAGGACGGGGGAGAAGGAAAAACTGTTTTTT
CDR3 protein: CASRTGEKEKLFF
clone size: -
V gene: TRBV4-2
D gene: -
J gene: TRBJ1-4

CDR3 DNA: TGTGCCAGCAGCCGGGAGACCTACGAGCAGTACTTC
CDR3 protein: CASSRETYEQYF
clone size: -
V gene: TRBV7-9
D gene: -
J gene: TRBJ2-7

CDR3 DNA: TGTGCCAGTAGGCGGCTAGCGGGAGGGGATGAGCAGTTCTTC
CDR3 protein: CASRRLAGGDEQFF
clone size: few
V gene: TRBV19
D gene: TRBD2
J gene: TRBJ2-1

CDR3 DNA: TGTGCCAGCACCTCCGCAGGTGAGCAGTTCTTC
CDR3 protein: CASTSAGEQFF
clone size: -
V gene: TRBV11-2
D gene: -
J gene: TRBJ2-1

CDR3 DNA: TGCAGCGTTTCGGGGGGATCCTCAAACATTCAGTACTTC
CDR3 protein: CSVSGGSSNIQYF
clone size: -
V gene: TRBV29-1
D gene: TRBD2
J gene: TRBJ2-4

CDR3 DNA: TGTGCCAGCAACAATCAAGACCTATACAATGAGCAGTTCTTC
CDR3 protein: CASNNQDLYNEQFF
clone size: -
V gene: TRBV7-9
D gene: -
J gene: TRBJ2-1

CDR3 DNA: TGTGCCAGCAGTTTGGACAGGAGGGACTCTGGGGCCAACGTCCTGACTTTC
CDR3 protein: CASSLDRRDSGANVLTF
clone size: -
V gene: TRBV2
D gene: -
J gene: TRBJ2-6

CDR3 DNA: TGTGCCAGCAGCTTGGTGAAGGGGATCGGGGAGCTGTTTTTT
CDR3 protein: CASSLVKGIGELFF
clone size: -
V gene: TRBV5-6
D gene: -
J gene: TRBJ2-2

CDR3 DNA: TGTGCCAGCAGCTTGGGGGGACGCTATGGCTACACCTTC
CDR3 protein: CASSLGGRYGYTF
clone size: -
V gene: TRBV5-8
D gene: -
J gene: TRBJ1-2

CDR3 DNA: TGTGCCAGTAGGGGACGGCTCTATGGCTACACCTTC
CDR3 protein: CASRGRLYGYTF
clone size: -
V gene: TRBV19
D gene: -
J gene: TRBJ1-2

CDR3 DNA: TGTGCCAGCAGTGAAAGGGGGGGACATCAGCCCCAGCATTTT
CDR3 protein: CASSERGGHQPQHF
clone size: -
V gene: TRBV2
D gene: -
J gene: TRBJ1-5

CDR3 DNA: TGCGCCAGCAGCCACTTCCAGAGCCCCCAAGAGACCCAGTACTTC
CDR3 protein: CASSHFQSPQETQYF
clone size: -
V gene: TRBV4-1
D gene: -
J gene: TRBJ2-5

CDR3 DNA: TGTGCCAGCAGAACGGGACAGGCGGGCGACTACGAGCAGTACTTC
CDR3 protein: CASRTGQAGDYEQYF
clone size: -
V gene: TRBV28
D gene: TRBD1
J gene: TRBJ2-7

CDR3 DNA: TGTGCCAGCAGTTTATCGGGCTTCCGGAGCTTCTACGAGCAGTACTTC
CDR3 protein: CASSLSGFRSFYEQYF
clone size: -
V gene: TRBV27
D gene: -
J gene: TRBJ2-7

CDR3 DNA: TGTGCCAGCAGCGTAGAGAACACCGGGGAGCTGTTTTTT
CDR3 protein: CASSVENTGELFF
clone size: few
V gene: TRBV9
D gene: -
J gene: TRBJ2-2

CDR3 DNA: TGTGCCAGCAGCCCCGAACTAGCGGGAGTTACAGATACGCAGTATTTT
CDR3 protein: CASSPELAGVTDTQYF
clone size: -
V gene: TRBV7-9
D gene: TRBD2
J gene: TRBJ2-3

CDR3 DNA: TGTGCCAGCAATCGTGGGACAGGACTCACAGATACGCAGTATTTT
CDR3 protein: CASNRGTGLTDTQYF
clone size: -
V gene: TRBV9
D gene: TRBD1
J gene: TRBJ2-3

CDR3 DNA: TGTGCCAGCAGTGATGACAGGGCGAACACTGAAGCTTTCTTT
CDR3 protein: CASSDDRANTEAFF
clone size: once
V gene: TRBV6-1
D gene: TRBD1
J gene: TRBJ1-1

CDR3 DNA: TGTGCCAGCAGTTTATCCCACGACCCCACAGATACGCAGTATTTT
CDR3 protein: CASSLSHDPTDTQYF
clone size: -
V gene: TRBV27
D gene: -
J gene: TRBJ2-3

CDR3 DNA: TGTGCCAGCAGACCGAGCGGGAGGGGAGATGAGCAGTTCTTC
CDR3 protein: CASRPSGRGDEQFF
clone size: -
V gene: TRBV6-6
D gene: TRBD2
J gene: TRBJ2-1

CDR3 DNA: TGCGCCAGCAGCTTACAGGGGTATAGCAATCAGCCCCAGCATTTT
CDR3 protein: CASSLQGYSNQPQHF
clone size: few
V gene: TRBV5-1
D gene: TRBD1
J gene: TRBJ1-5

CDR3 DNA: TGTGCCAGCAGCTTCCGCGGATACAACACTGAAGCTTTCTTT
CDR3 protein: CASSFRGYNTEAFF
clone size: -
V gene: TRBV5-8
D gene: -
J gene: TRBJ1-1

CDR3 DNA: TGTGCCAGCAGCGTAGATACGAGGTACGAGCAGTACTTC
CDR3 protein: CASSVDTRYEQYF
clone size: -
V gene: TRBV9
D gene: -
J gene: TRBJ2-7

CDR3 DNA: TGTGCCAGCAGCCAAACTGCAGGCACCTACGAGCAGTACTTC
CDR3 protein: CASSQTAGTYEQYF
clone size: -
V gene: TRBV7-9
D gene: -
J gene: TRBJ2-7

CDR3 DNA: TGTGCCAGCAGCTTAGGGACAGATACGCAGTATTTT
CDR3 protein: CASSLGTDTQYF
clone size: -
V gene: TRBV7-9
D gene: -
J gene: TRBJ2-3

CDR3 DNA: TGCGCCAGCAGCCCTAAACAAAGGGCGCGGATCACTGAAGCTTTCTTT
CDR3 protein: CASSPKQRARITEAFF
clone size: -
V gene: TRBV4-1
D gene: -
J gene: TRBJ1-1

CDR3 DNA: TGTGCCAGCAGCTTGGGGCGAACCCCGAACTACGAGCAGTACTTC
CDR3 protein: CASSLGRTPNYEQYF
clone size: -
V gene: TRBV28
D gene: -
J gene: TRBJ2-7

CDR3 DNA: TGCGCCAGCAGCCAACCAAGGACCGTGAACACCGGGGAGCTGTTTTTT
CDR3 protein: CASSQPRTVNTGELFF
clone size: -
V gene: TRBV4-3
D gene: -
J gene: TRBJ2-2

CDR3 DNA: TGTGCCAGCAGTCCCGCGGGTTGGGGGTCCACAGATACGCAGTATTTT
CDR3 protein: CASSPAGWGSTDTQYF
clone size: -
V gene: TRBV28
D gene: -
J gene: TRBJ2-3